This T cell receptor (beta chain) comes out of a study of T cells in Graves' hyperthyroidism and ophthalmopathy. CDR1 is MNHEY and CDR2 is SVGAGI in the germline V gene. This CDR3 contains 12 residues. Trimming left V 8 bases short and J 15 bases short, with 20 bases between. This clonotype has at least ten counts. Its specificity is not known. Study-wide findings and caveats: Blood also carried most thyroid clonotypes expanded above 0.001. Ophthalmopathy was identified by the model a median about six months ahead of onset.

Graves' hyperthyroidism qualified as stable when ophthalmopathy did not progress within 18 months. Exclusion of a patient resulted from uncontrolled infection, other autoimmune disease, pregnancy or lactation. Amplified TCR beta CDR3 regions derived from RNA transcripts. A first-round RT-PCR of the TCR CDR3 used the HTBI primer set. MiXCR, applied by TCRdb to the multiplex PCR reads, yields one record per CDR3 protein. The top ten clones hold more than 20% of a sample with some 550,000 distinct CDR3 sequences, about 20% of them seen once. The clonotype comes from a man aged 18 to 30 with Graves' hyperthyroidism. Sequenced material: blood. The chain couples TRBV6-5 to TRBJ2-1; D possibly corresponds to TRBD2 (5 bases). The CDR3 here is CASRSGLSWAFF. The CDR3 DNA sequence: TGTGCCAGCCGGTCCGGACTTTCCTGGGCGTTCTTC.